This record looks at one T cell receptor beta chain sequence and its context. This specimen comes from a study of CD8 T cells in Susac syndrome. cDNA came from about 0.5 to 1 ug RNA primed by random hexamers. Coverage of TCR beta CDR3 amplification by immunoSEQ multiplex PCR extended to 54 Vbeta and 13 Jbeta. MiXCR was run by TCRdb on the immunoSEQ multiplex PCR reads, yielding one entry per CDR3 protein. The data contain under 150,000 distinct CDR3 sequences, just under 95% of them singletons. V was clipped by 3 bases and J by 0 bases, with 12 bases between them. The CDR3 has 16 residues. CDR1 is GTSNPN, CDR2 SVGIG, per germline (reference sequence).

This clonotype was sampled from a human donor with Susac syndrome. Material for sequencing was CD4+ T cells from PBMCs. This chain connects TRBV30 to TRBJ2-6, with D tentatively TRBD1 or TRBD2 (5 bases each). Written as DNA, the CDR3 is TGTGCCTGGAGATGGGACGGGCACTCTGGGGCCAACGTCCTGACTTTC. It yields the protein CAWRWDGHSGANVLTF.